Each of the 2 T cell receptor beta chains below was sequenced from the same sample in a study of OX40 agonist ivuxolimab in advanced cancers. Some clones are missing from TCRdb's copy, which holds only in-frame ones; the method was immunoSEQ multiplex PCR. The sample consists of approximately 100,000 clones, less than 95% of them appearing once. The sequences come from CD4+ or CD8+ T cells sorted from blood, collected in a trial of the OX40 agonist ivuxolimab. The receptors originated from an adult with an advanced solid tumor such as melanoma, head and neck, liver or kidney cancer.

This chain connects TRBV7-2 to TRBJ2-4; 14 nucleotides match TRBD2. The CDR3 totals 19 residues. V was clipped by 7 bases and J by 1 base; unmatched bases: 12. Germline V CDR1 and CDR2: SGHTA, FQGNSA. The CDR3 sequence: CASTEVGTSGSWAKNIQYF. In nucleotides, the CDR3 is TGTGCCAGCACCGAAGTCGGGACTAGCGGGAGTTGGGCCAAAAACATTCAGTACTTC.

This clone showed up just once. The chain is built from TRBV10-1 and TRBJ1-1, with 7 bases identical to TRBD1. After removal of 6 bases from V and 1 base from J, the junction contained 11 bases not matched to a gene. The CDR3 extends over 16 amino acids. In germline, CDR1 is WNHNN, CDR2 SYGVQD (reference sequence). Here the CDR3 reads CASSEGRGRENTEAFF. DNA for the CDR3: TGCGCCAGCAGCGAAGGTAGGGGGCGCGAGAACACTGAAGCTTTCTTT.